Shown below are 13 T cell receptor beta chains from a single sample sequenced in a study of patients and donors after allogeneic stem cell transplantation. MiXCR, applied by TCRdb to the RT-PCR reads, yields one record per CDR3 protein. Of about a million distinct CDR3 sequences in the sample, approximately 19% are singletons; the top ten hold roughly 6.4%. The specimen sequenced was blood, either unsorted or a sorted T cell fraction (not recorded which). The receptors originated from a human donor who was either an allogeneic HSCT recipient or a stem cell or donor lymphocyte infusion donor (not recorded which). It is not recorded whose cells these are; they may come from a transplant donor.

This clonotype has a handful of counts. The chain employs TRBV20-1 and TRBJ1-4; TRBD1 might be the D (6 bases). The CDR3 runs 15 residues. Trimming removed 3 bases from V and 5 bases from J, with 16 bases in between. Germline V gene sequence: CDR1 DFQATT, CDR2 SNEGSKA (reference sequence). The CDR3 loop is CSASSSRTANEKLFF. The CDR3 region has the DNA TGCAGTGCTAGTAGCTCCCGGACAGCGAATGAAAAACTGTTTTTT.

This chain connects TRBV2 to TRBJ2-7, with no clear D. V was clipped by 7 bases and J by 2 bases, with 12 bases between them. Per the germline V gene, CDR1 is SNHLY and CDR2 is FYNNEI. The CDR3 is 13 amino acids. In DNA form, the CDR3 reads TGTGCCAGCAATTTCGAAAGAGCCTACGAGCAGTACTTC. It codes for CASNFERAYEQYF.

The genes are TRBV5-6 and TRBJ2-5; D unclear. CDR1 is SGHDT, CDR2 YYEEEE, per germline. The CDR3 contains 15 residues. Deletions cut 0 bases from V and 1 base from J, with 10 bases between. The CDR3 protein is CASSLVDGFQETQYF. In DNA form, the CDR3 reads TGTGCCAGCAGCTTGGTTGACGGATTCCAAGAGACCCAGTACTTC. Together with reference TRBV5-6 and TRBJ2-5, the CDR3 gives the full variable domain: DAGVTQSPTHLIKTRGQQVTLRCSPKSGHDTVSWYQQALGQGPQFIFQYYEEEERQRGNFPDRFSGHQFPNYSSELNVNALLLGDSALYLCASSLVDGFQETQYFGPGTRLLVL.

This clonotype was seen a few times. The rearrangement joins TRBV9 to TRBJ2-7; 8 nucleotides match TRBD2. V dropped 3 bases and J dropped 2; count of bases not matched to a gene: 7. Germline V gene lookup returns CDR1 SGDLS and CDR2 YYNGEE. There are 15 residues in the CDR3. The CDR3 DNA reads as TGTGCCAGCAGCGGTAGCGGGAATATTCCCTACGAGCAGTACTTC. It is translated as CASSGSGNIPYEQYF.

This clonotype has a handful of counts. This chain joins TRBV6-5 and TRBJ2-3, with 8 positions matching TRBD2. The CDR3 has 16 amino acids. J gave up 4 bases and V 2 bases, and 8 bases lay outside the gene matches. Germline V gives CDR1 MNHEY, CDR2 SVGAGI. The CDR3 protein is CASSYGRTSPPDTQYF. The CDR3 region has the DNA TGTGCCAGCAGTTACGGGAGGACTAGCCCTCCAGATACGCAGTATTTT.

V and J are TRBV11-2 and TRBJ1-1; D gene ambiguous. This CDR3 has 11 residues. Germline-derived CDR1 and CDR2 are SGHAT and FQNNGV. V shed 0 bases and J shed 10 bases, with 6 bases lying between them. The CDR3 is CASSLETGAFF. In DNA, the CDR3 is TGTGCCAGCAGCTTAGAGACCGGAGCTTTCTTT.

This clonotype appeared many times. The V call is TRBV12-3 or TRBV12-4, the J call TRBJ1-5; 8 bases match TRBD1. The CDR3 consists of 14 residues. V lost 6 bases to trimming and J lost 6 bases; unmatched junction nucleotides: 7. This CDR3 is CASSMDRESQPQHF. The CDR3, as DNA: TGTGCCAGCAGCATGGACAGGGAGAGTCAGCCCCAGCATTTT.

This clonotype showed up just once. The chain recombines TRBV20-1 with TRBJ2-1; perhaps D is TRBD1 or TRBD2 (5 bases each). This CDR3 has 14 residues. Trimming cost V 3 bases and J 6 bases, with 15 bases left between them. Per the germline V gene, CDR1 is DFQATT and CDR2 is SNEGSKA (reference sequence). The CDR3 loop is CSASEGPASNEQFF. The CDR3 coding sequence is TGCAGTGCTAGTGAGGGACCAGCAAGCAATGAGCAGTTCTTC.

This clonotype showed up just a few times. The J gene is TRBJ1-2, the V gene TRBV29-1; D unresolved. V lost 4 bases and J 6 bases, leaving 9 bases between the germline ends. Germline V gene lookup returns CDR1 SQVTM and CDR2 ANQGSEA. This CDR3 has 11 amino acids. The DNA of the CDR3 is TGCAGCGTTGCCCTAACAGATGGCTACACCTTC. This sequence encodes CSVALTDGYTF.

The chain links TRBV7-9 to TRBJ2-5; D not resolved. There are 17 residues in the CDR3. Trimming cost V 5 bases and J 5 bases, with 24 bases left between them. CDR1 SEHNR and CDR2 FQNEAQ come from the germline V gene (reference sequence). CDR3 sequence reads: CASSPLRFPEKKETQYF. In DNA, the CDR3 is TGTGCCAGCAGCCCCCTACGGTTTCCGGAGAAAAAGGAGACCCAGTACTTC.

The chain uses TRBV6-5 and TRBJ2-7; D tentatively fits TRBD1 or TRBD2 (5 bases each). The germline gives CDR1 MNHEY, CDR2 SVGAGI. The CDR3 length is 15 residues. Trimming removed 2 bases at V and 0 bases at J, with 11 bases between. The CDR3: CASSYVSGTSYEQYF. The CDR3 DNA reads as TGTGCCAGCAGTTACGTTTCCGGGACCTCCTACGAGCAGTACTTC.

This clonotype came up a few times. The CDR3 here is CSVGKAARHIFSDEAFF. In nucleotides, the CDR3 is TGCAGCGTCGGGAAGGCGGCACGACATATTTTCTCCGATGAAGCTTTCTTT. The rearrangement uses TRBV29-1 and TRBJ1-1, with no clear D. CDR1 is SQVTM and CDR2 is ANQGSEA in the germline V gene. The CDR3 consists of 17 residues. The V end lost 6 bases, the J end lost 7 bases, and 30 bases lay between the germline ends.

There are a few counts of this clonotype. The rearrangement links TRBV10-3 to TRBJ2-6; no firm D call. The CDR3 consists of 15 residues. Looked up from germline, CDR1 is ENHRY and CDR2 is SYGVKD. V lost 8 bases, J lost 0 bases, and 11 bases lay in between. CDR3 amino acids: CAIDDNPSGANVLTF. CDR3 DNA: TGTGCCATCGACGACAATCCCTCTGGGGCCAACGTCCTGACTTTC.